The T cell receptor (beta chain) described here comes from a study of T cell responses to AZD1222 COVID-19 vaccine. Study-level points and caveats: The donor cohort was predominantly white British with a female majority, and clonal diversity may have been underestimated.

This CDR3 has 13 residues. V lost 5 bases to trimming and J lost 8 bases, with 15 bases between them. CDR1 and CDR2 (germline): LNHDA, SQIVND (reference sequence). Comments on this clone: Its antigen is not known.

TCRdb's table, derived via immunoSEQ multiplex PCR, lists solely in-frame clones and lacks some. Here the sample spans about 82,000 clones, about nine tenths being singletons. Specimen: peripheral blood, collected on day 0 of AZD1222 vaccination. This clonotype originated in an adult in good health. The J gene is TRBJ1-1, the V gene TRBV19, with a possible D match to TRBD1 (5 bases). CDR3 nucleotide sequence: TGTGCCAGTAGTGGGAGGGGTGGCGGGGAAGCTTTCTTT. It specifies CASSGRGGGEAFF.